This TCR beta chain was obtained from a study of T cell repertoires in ileal Crohn's disease. Approximately 510 nanograms of biopsy DNA per sample underwent TCRB immunosequencing. TCRdb's copy holds only in-frame clones and misses some; the assay was immunoSEQ multiplex PCR. The sample yields 5,000 to 7,500 clones, about three quarters seen once. CDR3 length: 14 residues. V was pared by 4 bases and J by 1 base, with 10 bases between. Germline V CDR1 and CDR2: SGHRS, YFSETQ. The sequencing sample was made of ileal tissue. The sequence was collected from an adult with Crohn's disease. The chain has TRBV5-1 and TRBJ2-3; D gene unclear. This CDR3 is CASSHGLGTDTQYF. CDR3 nucleotide sequence: TGCGCCAGCAGCCACGGTCTTGGCACAGATACGCAGTATTTT.